The rows below give T cell receptor beta chains drawn from one sample of a study of early T cells in non-severe SARS-CoV-2 infection. TCRdb re-derived calls from the 5' RACE reads in MiXCR, one entry per CDR3 protein. The table lists more than 45,000 distinct CDR3 sequences, approximately 5.6% of them singletons. Material for sequencing was whole blood. Every receptor here comes from an adult who was a healthcare worker with PCR-confirmed SARS-CoV-2 infection or an uninfected control (not recorded which). Each CDR3 is given with its conserved first and last residue. A D gene is named only where the DNA matches it firmly. Clone sizes are given selectively: once, few, many, or a class where the clone is expanded.

J | size | D | V | DNA | CDR3
TRBJ2-1 | many | TRBD2 | TRBV19 | TGTGCCAGTAGTACTCATCTAGCGGGGGGGAGCAATGAGCAGTTCTTC | CASSTHLAGGSNEQFF
TRBJ2-5 | - | - | TRBV14 | TGTGCCAGCAGCCAAGATAACAGGAACCAAGAGACCCAGTACTTC | CASSQDNRNQETQYF
TRBJ1-4 | many | TRBD1 | TRBV6-1 | TGTGCCAGCATCAAAGGACAGGGGTGGGAAAAACTGTTTTTT | CASIKGQGWEKLFF
TRBJ2-7 | few | - | TRBV29-1 | TGCAGCGTTGAAAACAGGGACCGCCACGAGCAGTACTTC | CSVENRDRHEQYF
TRBJ2-6 | many | - | TRBV5-1 | TGCGCCAGCAGGGAGGGAAGGGCCTCTGGGGCCAACGTCCTGACTTTC | CASREGRASGANVLTF
TRBJ1-5 | - | - | TRBV12-3/TRBV12-4 | TGTGCCAGCAGTTTGAGGCAGGGCAGGCAGCCCCAGCATTTT | CASSLRQGRQPQHF
TRBJ2-6 | many | - | TRBV6-6 | TGTGCCAGCAATTGGGGGTCTGGGGCCAACGTCCTGACTTTC | CASNWGSGANVLTF
TRBJ2-1 | - | - | TRBV9 | TGTGCCAGCAGCTTGGACGGGCTGAGCTCCTACAATGAGCAGTTCTTC | CASSLDGLSSYNEQFF
TRBJ1-5 | many | TRBD1 | TRBV4-1 | TGCGCCAGCAGCCAAGGACAGGGTAGCCATCAGCCCCAGCATTTT | CASSQGQGSHQPQHF
TRBJ2-7 | many | - | TRBV11-2 | TGTGCCAGCAGCCTCGGTGACATTGGCCCCTACTTC | CASSLGDIGPYF
TRBJ1-4 | few | TRBD1 | TRBV5-1 | TGCGCCAGCAGCTTTAGCCCGCCAGACAGGGTTGGGGAAAAACTGTTTTTT | CASSFSPPDRVGEKLFF
TRBJ1-1 | - | TRBD1 | TRBV12-3/TRBV12-4 | TGTGCCAGCAGCACCAGGGGGTACGGGACAGAGTACATGAACACTGAAGCTTTCTTT | CASSTRGYGTEYMNTEAFF
TRBJ2-3 | many | TRBD2 | TRBV20-1 | TGCAGTGCTCCACTGGGACTAGCAGATACGCAGTATTTT | CSAPLGLADTQYF
TRBJ1-5 | few | - | TRBV3-1 | TGTGCCAGCAGCCCCGGAAGAAGCAATCAGCCCCAGCATTTT | CASSPGRSNQPQHF
TRBJ2-1 | many | - | TRBV29-1 | TGCAGCGTTAGATCGCCTTGGCGGGGAGCCAATGAGCAGTTCTTC | CSVRSPWRGANEQFF
TRBJ1-5 | many | - | TRBV15 | TGTGCCACCAGCAGAGGATTAGAGGCCCAGCATTTT | CATSRGLEAQHF
TRBJ2-1 | - | - | TRBV6-2/TRBV6-3 | TGTGCCAGCACCCAGACTAGATCGTCCTACAATGAGCAGTTCTTC | CASTQTRSSYNEQFF
TRBJ1-5 | many | TRBD1 | TRBV23-1 | TGCGCCAGCAGTCAATCCGAGGGGGCCCGCTTTGGAAGCAATCAGCCCCAGCATTTT | CASSQSEGARFGSNQPQHF
TRBJ2-2 | many | - | TRBV3-1 | TGTGCCAGCAGCCACCGGGACGGGACCGGGGAGCTGTTTTTT | CASSHRDGTGELFF
TRBJ2-3 | - | - | TRBV7-2 | TGTGCCAGCAGCTGGGCTGGCGGAGCCAACACAGATACGCAGTATTTT | CASSWAGGANTDTQYF
TRBJ1-2 | many | - | TRBV30 | TGTGCCTGGAGTACGGGGTTTGGGGATGGCTACACCTTC | CAWSTGFGDGYTF
TRBJ2-2 | few | - | TRBV29-1 | TGCAGCGTTGTTTTACAGGGATGGGGGGAGCTGTTTTTT | CSVVLQGWGELFF
TRBJ1-1 | many | - | TRBV30 | TGTGCCTGGAGTCCCGACGAATCTGAAGCTTTCTTT | CAWSPDESEAFF
TRBJ2-7 | - | - | TRBV5-1 | TGCGCCAGCAGCTTGGAGGGGCGCATCTACGAGCAGTACTTC | CASSLEGRIYEQYF
TRBJ2-2 | - | - | TRBV12-3/TRBV12-4 | TGTGCCAGCAGCCAATTCCGCGACAACACGGGCACCGGGGAGCTGTTTTTT | CASSQFRDNTGTGELFF
TRBJ2-7 | few | TRBD1 | TRBV4-1 | TGCGCCAGCAGCCTCGGACAGGTGAGCTCCTACGAGCAGTACTTC | CASSLGQVSSYEQYF
TRBJ1-3 | - | - | TRBV18 | TGTGCCAGCTCACCCGCTTCCTCTGGAAACACCATATATTTT | CASSPASSGNTIYF
TRBJ1-6 | few | - | TRBV13 | TGTGCCAGCAGCATTAAAAATTCACCCCTCCACTTT | CASSIKNSPLHF
TRBJ1-6 | many | - | TRBV7-3 | TGTGCCAGCAGCTTAGGGCCGATTAATTCACCCCTCCACTTT | CASSLGPINSPLHF
TRBJ2-1 | - | - | TRBV19 | TGTGCCAGTAGTATAAGGGGACATTCTCTGGGAGATGAGCAGTTCTTC | CASSIRGHSLGDEQFF
TRBJ2-5 | few | - | TRBV20-1 | TGCAGTACAACCCGGGCGGGTGGGAGGCTCGGCGAGACCCAGTACTTC | CSTTRAGGRLGETQYF
TRBJ1-6 | many | - | TRBV5-4 | TGTGCCAGCAGCGGGGGCCCGGGGGGATCACCCCTCCACTTT | CASSGGPGGSPLHF
TRBJ2-3 | few | - | TRBV5-4 | TGTGCCAGCAGCTACCCCCCTCAAGGAGATACGCAGTATTTT | CASSYPPQGDTQYF
TRBJ2-2 | few | TRBD2 | TRBV9 | TGTGCCAGCTCCGAGACTAGCGGTCCGAACACCGGGGAGCTGTTTTTT | CASSETSGPNTGELFF
TRBJ2-2 | - | - | TRBV5-1 | TGCGCCAGCAGCCTTAGGCCCGACACCGGGGAGCTGTTTTTT | CASSLRPDTGELFF
TRBJ1-3 | - | - | TRBV12-3/TRBV12-4 | TGTGCCAGCAGTCACAACAGGGACTCTGGAAACACCATATATTTT | CASSHNRDSGNTIYF
TRBJ2-6 | many | - | TRBV6-2/TRBV6-3 | TGTGCCAGCAGTTATCCGGACGCCCACTCTGGGGCCAACGTCCTGACTTTC | CASSYPDAHSGANVLTF
TRBJ2-7 | - | - | TRBV7-2 | TGTGCCAGCAGCCCGTTCGGGTTGGAAAAAGACGAGCAGTACTTC | CASSPFGLEKDEQYF
TRBJ1-5 | - | - | TRBV7-9 | TGTGCCAGCAGCTTAGCGGGGGTTGGGCAGCCCCAGCATTTT | CASSLAGVGQPQHF
TRBJ1-1 | many | - | TRBV7-9 | TGTGCCAGCAGCTTAGAGGCAGGGGCGTCGGCTTTCTTT | CASSLEAGASAFF
TRBJ1-5 | - | TRBD1 | TRBV20-1 | TGCAGTGCTTCGGGGACAGAAATCTATCAGCCCCAGCATTTT | CSASGTEIYQPQHF
TRBJ1-5 | many | - | TRBV5-1 | TGCGCCAGCAGGGACAATCAGCCCCAGCATTTT | CASRDNQPQHF
TRBJ2-1 | many | - | TRBV11-3 | TGTGCCAGCAGCTTATGGGGGGCCGACAATGAGCAGTTCTTC | CASSLWGADNEQFF
TRBJ2-7 | many | - | TRBV20-1 | TGCAGTGCTGGACAAGGATTAAACTACGAGCAGTACTTC | CSAGQGLNYEQYF
TRBJ2-1 | many | TRBD2 | TRBV5-4 | TGTGCCAGCAGTCGGGACTACTCCTTCAATGAGCAGTTCTTC | CASSRDYSFNEQFF
TRBJ2-5 | many | - | TRBV19 | TGTGCCAGTAGTATAGTGAGTGATCCGGGGACCCAGTACTTC | CASSIVSDPGTQYF